This T cell receptor (beta chain) was recovered during a study of blood T cell repertoires in COVID-19. Trimming cost V 4 bases and J 6 bases; bases outside gene matches: 7. The germline gives CDR1 KGHDR, CDR2 SFDVKD. This CDR3 comprises 16 residues. The protocol was immunoSEQ multiplex PCR, while the TCRdb copy is restricted to in-frame clones and leaves out a portion. The sample has tens of thousands of clones, more than 85% seen once. The chain uses TRBV24-1 and TRBJ2-2; 10 bases are a match to TRBD2. The origin of this receptor is an elderly woman with acute or convalescent COVID-19. The sample consisted of peripheral blood. The CDR3 nucleotides read TGTGCCACCAGTGACCCTGGTCTAGCGGGAGCCGGGGAGCTGTTTTTT. The encoded protein is CATSDPGLAGAGELFF.